This passage covers 20 T cell receptor beta chains from one sample sequenced in a study of neurological immune-mediated disorders (dated by TCRdb to the late 2010s). Libraries were constructed by 5' RACE. Sequenced using an Illumina HiSeq 2500. The public reads were reanalyzed by TCRdb: fastp trimming at Q25, MiXCR alignment, in-frame beta chains only. One record per CDR3 amino acid sequence lists the most common genes and DNA. Here the sample has around 30,000 distinct CDR3 sequences; approximately 1.4% occur a single time. Jointly, the top ten make up around 9% of the sample. The sequenced material came from PBMCs. The receptors were gathered from a woman aged 25 to 39 with multiple sclerosis.

This clonotype occurred many times. This chain links TRBV2 with TRBJ2-5, with a possible D match to TRBD2 (6 bases). V was trimmed by 6 bases and J by 3 bases, leaving 8 bases between them. CDR1 SNHLY and CDR2 FYNNEI come from the germline V gene. The CDR3 runs 12 residues. The CDR3: CASRRTKETQYF. The DNA of the CDR3 is TGTGCCAGCAGGAGGACTAAAGAGACCCAGTACTTC.

The chain has TRBV20-1 and TRBJ1-1; maybe TRBD1 (6 bases). The CDR3 extends over 13 amino acids. The germline V gene encodes CDR1 DFQATT and CDR2 SNEGSKA (reference sequence). V lost 8 bases to trimming and J lost 7 bases, with 20 bases between them. CDR3 nucleotide sequence: TGCAGTACGCAACAGGGCGGGACTGGTGAAGCTTTCTTT. Its protein product is CSTQQGGTGEAFF.

This clonotype was detected many times. The chain recombines TRBV7-6 with TRBJ2-5, with TRBD2 matching over 11 bases. Germline assignment: CDR1 SGHVS and CDR2 FNYEAQ. V shed 2 bases, J shed 7 bases, and the junction held 0 bases outside the gene matches. The CDR3 extends over 13 amino acids. CDR3 DNA sequence: TGTGCCAGCAGCTTAACTAGCGGGGGGACCCAGTACTTC. This codes for CASSLTSGGTQYF.

This clonotype showed up many times. The chain uses TRBV7-9 and TRBJ2-7; D uncertain. V dropped 5 bases and J dropped 7 bases, with 9 bases sitting between them. CDR1 SEHNR and CDR2 FQNEAQ come from the germline V gene (reference sequence). The CDR3 runs to 11 residues. The CDR3, as DNA: TGTGCCAGCAGCCCCCGTGGAGAGCAGTACTTC. Translation: CASSPRGEQYF.

In this sample, this clonotype turned up many times. This chain links TRBV12-3 or TRBV12-4 with TRBJ2-7; D remains ambiguous. V shed 3 bases and J shed 5 bases, with 8 bases lying between them. The CDR3 contains 12 residues. CDR3 coding DNA: TGTGCCAGCAGTTTCAGGTTCCACGAGCAGTACTTC. It yields the protein CASSFRFHEQYF.

This clonotype was picked up many times. The chain is built from TRBV2 and TRBJ1-5; D remains unclear. V was trimmed by 3 bases and J by 4 bases, leaving 10 bases between them. CDR1 and CDR2 (germline): SNHLY, FYNNEI. The CDR3 runs to 14 residues. The CDR3 nucleotides read TGTGCCAGCAGTGAGGTTCACAAGAATCAGCCCCAGCATTTT. Translated: CASSEVHKNQPQHF.

This clonotype was recorded many times. V is TRBV5-1 and J is TRBJ2-7, with 8 bases that match TRBD1. With 2 bases clipped from V and 3 bases from J, the junction kept 4 bases outside the gene matches. Per the germline V gene, CDR1 is SGHRS and CDR2 is YFSETQ. The CDR3 consists of 14 residues. The CDR3, as DNA: TGCGCCAGCAGCTTAAATACAGGGGGCTACGAGCAGTACTTC. Translation gives CASSLNTGGYEQYF. Drawing the rest from reference TRBV5-1 and TRBJ2-7, the complete variable domain is KAGVTQTPRYLIKTRGQQVTLSCSPISGHRSVSWYQQTPGQGLQFLFEYFSETQRNKGNFPGRFSGRQFSNSRSEMNVSTLELGDSALYLCASSLNTGGYEQYFGPGTRLTVT.

This clonotype was detected ten times or more. The chain couples TRBV6-2 or TRBV6-3 to TRBJ2-7, with D perhaps TRBD1 (5 bases). CDR1 MNHEY and CDR2 SVGEGT come from the germline V gene. The CDR3 consists of 13 residues. V lost 7 bases and J lost 0, with 10 bases in between. CDR3 residues: CASKQVYSYEQYF. The CDR3 DNA reads TGTGCCAGCAAACAGGTATACTCCTACGAGCAGTACTTC.

This clonotype was seen repeatedly, ten times or more. The CDR3 sequence: CASSSTGAATRFF. The CDR3 DNA reads TGTGCCAGCAGCTCTACCGGGGCAGCTACGAGGTTCTTT. This chain links TRBV7-2 with TRBJ1-1; the D gene is possibly TRBD1 (5 bases). This CDR3 has 13 amino acids. The V gene's germline CDR1 is SGHTA and CDR2 FQGNSA. The V end lost 4 bases, the J end lost 14 bases, and 20 bases lay between the germline ends.

This clonotype was picked up many times. The rearrangement links TRBV7-8 to TRBJ2-7; TRBD1 aligns across 10 bases. The V and J ends lost 1 base and 5 bases, in that order; junction bases with no gene match: 2. CDR1 is SGHVS, CDR2 FQNEAQ, per germline. The CDR3 sequence is 14 residues long. CDR3 DNA: TGTGCCAGCAGCTTAGGGGACAGGGGTAACGAGCAGTACTTC. Translated: CASSLGDRGNEQYF.

This clonotype was seen repeatedly, ten times or more. This rearrangement joins TRBV4-2 to TRBJ2-1, with TRBD2 matching 8 bases. In germline, CDR1 is LGHNA, CDR2 YNFKEQ. V gave up 1 base and J gave up 6 bases; unmatched junction bases: 5. The CDR3 has 15 residues. The CDR3 DNA follows: TGTGCCAGCAGCCAAGTCCCGGGGGGGCCCAATGAGCAGTTCTTC. Its protein is CASSQVPGGPNEQFF.

This clonotype was seen repeatedly, ten times or more. V and J are TRBV12-3 or TRBV12-4 and TRBJ1-5; tentatively, D is TRBD1 (6 bases). The CDR3 is 14 amino acids. V lost 6 bases, J lost 4 bases, and 13 bases lay in between. The CDR3 region is CASRMTGGNQPQHF. The CDR3 nucleotides read TGTGCCAGCAGGATGACAGGTGGGAATCAGCCCCAGCATTTT.

This clonotype was seen at least ten times. This chain joins TRBV7-8 and TRBJ2-1, with D possibly matching TRBD2 (6 bases). Germline assignment: CDR1 SGHVS and CDR2 FQNEAQ. Trimming stripped 6 bases from V and 8 bases from J, with 17 bases between. The CDR3 spans 14 residues. The CDR3 sequence: CASSLPGLAYEQFF. As DNA, the CDR3 is TGTGCCAGCAGTCTACCGGGCCTAGCGTATGAGCAGTTCTTC.

There are many counts of this clonotype. The chain employs TRBV7-9 and TRBJ1-1; 12 nucleotides line up with TRBD1. V lost 0 bases and J lost 4; bases outside the gene matches: 3. CDR1 and CDR2 (germline): SEHNR, FQNEAQ (reference sequence). The CDR3 consists of 16 residues. The CDR3 protein is CASSLAGDRGLTEAFF. CDR3 nucleotides: TGTGCCAGCAGCTTAGCGGGGGACAGGGGGCTCACTGAAGCTTTCTTT.

This clonotype showed up many times. The chain uses TRBV5-1 and TRBJ2-7, with D perhaps assigned TRBD1 or TRBD2 (6 bases each). CDR3 length: 15 amino acids. Trimming took 0 bases from V and 2 from J, leaving 12 bases between them. Looked up from germline, CDR1 is SGHRS and CDR2 is YFSETQ. The CDR3 sequence: CASSLARGRAYEQYF. CDR3 DNA sequence: TGCGCCAGCAGCTTGGCCCGGGGGCGGGCCTACGAGCAGTACTTC.

This clonotype appeared many times. The chain combines TRBV5-8 with TRBJ1-4; a weak D match, TRBD1 (6 bases). The length of the CDR3 is 15 residues. Trimming took 3 bases from V and 7 from J, leaving 16 bases between them. Germline-derived CDR1 and CDR2 are SGHTS and YDEGEE. DNA of the CDR3: TGTGCCAGCAGCTCGCGGACAGACCCGGGTGAAAAACTGTTTTTT. Encoded protein: CASSSRTDPGEKLFF.

This clonotype has a count of ten or more. This chain connects TRBV20-1 to TRBJ2-2; 8 nucleotides match TRBD1. The germline CDR1 and CDR2 sequences are DFQATT and SNEGSKA (reference sequence). The CDR3 consists of 15 residues. V gave up 5 bases and J gave up 1 base; unmatched junction bases: 6. The CDR3 protein is CSAGRQGLNTGELFF. The CDR3 bases are TGCAGTGCTGGACGACAGGGGCTGAACACCGGGGAGCTGTTTTTT.

This clonotype was seen at least ten times. The chain links TRBV12-3 or TRBV12-4 to TRBJ1-1; D is unresolved. There are 15 residues in the CDR3. Trimming took off 2 bases at V and 1 base at J, with 11 bases between the two ends. The CDR3 loop is CASSLTASGNTEAFF. CDR3 coding DNA: TGTGCCAGCAGTTTAACGGCATCCGGGAACACTGAAGCTTTCTTT.

This clonotype was observed a few times. This may stem from a read error, because a much larger clone lies one nucleotide away. The chain has TRBV10-1 and TRBJ2-3; D not certain. The CDR3 covers 13 residues. Germline lookup yields CDR1 WNHNN and CDR2 SYGVQD (reference sequence). The CDR3 spells CASSEQLTDTKYF. CDR3 DNA: TGCGCCAGCAGTGAACAGTTAACAGATACGAAGTATTTT.

This clonotype occurred many times. The chain uses TRBV6-5 and TRBJ2-5; 7 positions agree with TRBD2. The CDR3 sequence is 16 residues long. Germline loops: CDR1 MNHEY, CDR2 SVGAGI. After removal of 6 bases from V and 0 bases from J, the junction contained 10 bases not matched to a gene. The chain's CDR3 is CASSPGGGMYQETQYF. The CDR3 nucleotides are TGTGCCAGCAGCCCCGGGGGAGGGATGTACCAAGAGACCCAGTACTTC.